Below are 7 T cell receptor beta chains sequenced from a single sample in a study of identical twins. TCRdb reprocessed the 5' RACE reads with MiXCR, giving one entry per CDR3 protein. This sample carries 200,000 to 250,000 distinct CDR3 sequences, 12% of them seen once, and the ten largest clones take 3.5% to 5%. These data also featured in a second study, about yellow fever vaccine responses in identical twins.

The source material was memory (CD45RO+) T cells sorted from blood. These receptors all come from a woman between 18 and 29 years old in good health.

This clonotype was seen more than once but under ten times. The chain employs TRBV5-1 and TRBJ2-2; 7 nucleotides line up with TRBD1. This CDR3 contains 15 residues. The germline gives CDR1 SGHRS, CDR2 YFSETQ. V lost 3 bases, J lost 3 bases, and 5 bases stayed unmatched. Written as DNA, the CDR3 is TGCGCCAGCAGCTCCGGACAGGACGACACCGGGGAGCTGTTTTTT. It yields the protein CASSSGQDDTGELFF.

In this sample, this clonotype turned up a few times. J is TRBJ2-7 and V is TRBV10-3; 9 positions agree with TRBD1. From germline, CDR1 is ENHRY and CDR2 SYGVKD. The CDR3 runs 13 residues. With V trimmed by 4 bases and J by 5 bases, 3 bases remained unmatched. CDR3: CAISGGQGNEQYF. The CDR3 DNA reads TGTGCCATCAGTGGGGGACAGGGTAACGAGCAGTACTTC.

There are a few counts of this clonotype. This chain joins TRBV11-2 and TRBJ2-2, with D hard to call. The CDR3 loop spans 14 amino acids. Trimming removed 6 bases from V and 0 bases from J, with 8 bases in between. CDR1 is SGHAT and CDR2 is FQNNGV in the germline V gene. CDR3 region: CASSMQANTGELFF. As DNA, the CDR3 is TGTGCCAGCAGTATGCAGGCGAACACCGGGGAGCTGTTTTTT.

This clonotype was recorded a few times. The chain recombines TRBV3-1 with TRBJ2-3; 8 bases fit TRBD1. The J segment lost 4 bases and the V segment lost 5 bases, leaving 8 bases of the junction unmatched. From germline, CDR1 is LGHDT and CDR2 YNNKEL (reference sequence). The CDR3 is 15 amino acids. Here the CDR3 reads CASSFRRQGSDTQYF. In DNA form, the CDR3 reads TGTGCCAGCAGCTTTCGCCGACAGGGGTCAGATACGCAGTATTTT.

This clonotype occurred a few times. The rearrangement uses TRBV6-5 and TRBJ1-1; D is unclear. CDR3 length equals 15 residues. V lost 0 bases, J lost 0 bases, and 8 bases lay in between. The germline gives CDR1 MNHEY, CDR2 SVGAGI. CDR3 protein: CASSYSGLMNTEAFF. CDR3 in DNA: TGTGCCAGCAGTTACTCAGGCCTCATGAACACTGAAGCTTTCTTT.

This clonotype was seen a few times. The CDR3 DNA follows: TGCAGCGTTGAATCCGCTAGCCCTGAGCAGTTCTTC. Translated: CSVESASPEQFF. This chain connects TRBV29-1 to TRBJ2-1, with a tentative D call TRBD2 (5 bases). Germline lookup yields CDR1 SQVTM and CDR2 ANQGSEA. The CDR3 is 12 residues long. The V end lost 2 bases, the J end lost 9 bases, and 11 bases lay between the germline ends.

This clonotype turned up a few times. The rearrangement links TRBV5-1 to TRBJ2-1; 11 nucleotides line up with TRBD2. Per the germline V gene, CDR1 is SGHRS and CDR2 is YFSETQ. CDR3 length equals 16 residues. Trimming at V came to 1 base and at J to 7 bases, leaving 7 bases not matched to a gene. CDR3: CASSLSLAGGGNEQFF. CDR3 DNA sequence: TGCGCCAGCAGCTTGTCTCTAGCGGGAGGCGGTAATGAGCAGTTCTTC.